This T cell receptor beta chain was found in a study of molecular identifiers for immune sequencing clone quantification. Preparation methods for the bulk TCR libraries were those previously described, with listed TCR primers. TCRdb re-called the PCR reads through MiXCR, storing one row per CDR3 protein. The sample comprises under 600,000 distinct CDR3 sequences, over 20% of which are singletons, and approximately 0.84% rests with the top ten. Ten or more counts support this clonotype. The sorting of naive CD8 T cells used the CD8+CD4-CCR7+CD45RA+ phenotype. Trimming took 6 bases from V and 2 from J, leaving 15 bases between them. CDR1 MDHEN and CDR2 SYDVKM come from the germline V gene. The CDR3 extends over 15 amino acids.

The receptor was isolated from a human donor in good health. Some libraries in this study had Jurkat cell RNA spiked in. Sequenced material: naive CD8+ T cells from blood, with Jurkat cell RNA spiked in. Documented subset: FACS-sorted CD8+CD4-CCR7+CD45RA+ naive T cells. The rearrangement links TRBV28 to TRBJ2-3; possibly TRBD2 for D (6 bases). The CDR3 DNA sequence: TGTGCCAGCAGCCGAAGGGACTTACACACAGATACGCAGTATTTT. This codes for CASSRRDLHTDTQYF.